These 8 T cell receptor beta chains share one sample of origin, sequenced in a study of T-cell reconstitution after alpha-beta-depleted transplantation in children. The TCRbeta library was prepared with unique molecular identifiers. TCRdb fed the PCR reads into MiXCR, producing one record per CDR3 protein. The sample lists some 520,000 distinct CDR3 sequences; 30% to 35% were seen once. Here the sequenced sample was PBMCs from the stem cell graft donor, taken from the stem cell graft. These receptors originate from a human donor who donated a stem cell graft to a child with aplastic anemia.

This rearrangement joins TRBV18 to TRBJ1-2; no definite D call. Germline V gene sequence: CDR1 KGHSH, CDR2 LQKENI. With 3 bases removed from V and 0 bases from J, the gap between germline ends came to 20 bases. The CDR3 length is 18 residues. CDR3 in DNA: TGTGCCAGCTCACCGGTCTCCGGAGGCGTGACGGCTAACTATGGCTACACCTTC. As protein: CASSPVSGGVTANYGYTF.

The chain carries TRBV29-1 and TRBJ2-7; no reliable D call. Germline loops: CDR1 SQVTM, CDR2 ANQGSEA. V was cut by 3 bases and J by 2 bases, with 17 bases left in between. This CDR3 has 15 amino acids. CDR3 sequence: CSVEMSRSQTYEQYF. For the CDR3, the DNA is TGCAGCGTTGAGATGAGCAGGAGTCAGACCTACGAGCAGTACTTC.

This clonotype was detected a few times. The rearrangement joins TRBV9 to TRBJ1-6; weak D call: TRBD1 (5 bases). The CDR3 is 14 residues long. Germline values: CDR1 SGDLS, CDR2 YYNGEE. Trimming took off 3 bases at V and 10 bases at J, with 14 bases between the two ends. As DNA, the CDR3 is TGTGCCAGCAGCGAGAGGGGCTACGGGTCACCCCTCCACTTT. It specifies CASSERGYGSPLHF.

The chain links TRBV12-3 or TRBV12-4 to TRBJ2-7; the D is unclear. CDR3 length equals 13 residues. Trimming cost V 3 bases and J 6 bases, with 12 bases left between them. CDR3 nucleotide sequence: TGTGCCAGCAGTTTCGAGGCTAGAGCCGAGCAGTACGTC. Protein: CASSFEARAEQYV.

There are a few counts of this clonotype. The chain carries TRBV5-1 and TRBJ2-3; perhaps TRBD1 as D (8 bases). This CDR3 is built from 16 residues. CDR1 and CDR2 from the germline V gene are SGHRS and YFSETQ. V dropped 2 bases and J dropped 4 bases, with 17 bases sitting between them. The CDR3 DNA reads as TGCGCCAGCAGCTTCGGTAACAGGGGGGGATCAGATACGCAGTATTTT. Translating it yields CASSFGNRGGSDTQYF.

This chain uses TRBV20-1 with TRBJ2-2; D remains ambiguous. The CDR3 totals 12 residues. Germline CDR1 and CDR2: DFQATT and SNEGSKA (reference sequence). V was shortened by 5 bases and J by 7 bases, with 11 bases between the two germline ends. CDR3 sequence: CSAQPDIGELFF. CDR3 coding DNA: TGCAGTGCTCAGCCCGATATCGGGGAGCTGTTTTTT.

The chain links TRBV20-1 to TRBJ2-1; possibly TRBD2 for D (6 bases). Germline V gene sequence: CDR1 DFQATT, CDR2 SNEGSKA (reference sequence). The CDR3 sequence is 14 residues long. Trimming pared 2 bases from V and 8 bases from J, leaving 16 bases between. In DNA, the CDR3 is TGCAGTGCTAGAAGGCCTGACTGGGGGGATGAGCAGTTCTTC. Translation: CSARRPDWGDEQFF.

This clonotype was seen only a few times. Here the CDR3 reads CASSSLGETKNTIYF. CDR3 in DNA: TGTGCCAGCTCAAGCCTCGGGGAGACGAAAAACACCATATATTTT. The J gene is TRBJ1-3, the V gene TRBV6-1; D uncertain. Germline V lookup: CDR1 MNHNS, CDR2 SASEGT. This CDR3 has 15 amino acids. Trimming cost V 8 bases and J 6 bases, with 20 bases left between them.